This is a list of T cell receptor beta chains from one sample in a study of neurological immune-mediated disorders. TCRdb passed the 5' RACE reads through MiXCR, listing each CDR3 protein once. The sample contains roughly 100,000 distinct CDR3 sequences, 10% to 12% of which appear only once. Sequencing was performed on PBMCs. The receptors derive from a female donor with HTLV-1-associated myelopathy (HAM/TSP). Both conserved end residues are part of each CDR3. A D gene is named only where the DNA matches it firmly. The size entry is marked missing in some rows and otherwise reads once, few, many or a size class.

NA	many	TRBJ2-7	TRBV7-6	TGTGCCAGCAGCTCGGACAGCGGCGAGCAGTACTTC	CASSSDSGEQYF
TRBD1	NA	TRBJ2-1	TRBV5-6	TGTGCCAGCAGCTCCGGACAGGAGCCCTACAATGAGCAGTTCTTC	CASSSGQEPYNEQFF
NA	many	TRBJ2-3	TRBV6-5	TGTGCCAGCAGCCCCGGCGGGATTTCCACAGATACGCAGTATTTT	CASSPGGISTDTQYF
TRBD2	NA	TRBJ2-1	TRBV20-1	TGCAGTGCTAGAGATCCGGGGACTAGCGGGGGGCCCAATGAGCAGTTCTTC	CSARDPGTSGGPNEQFF
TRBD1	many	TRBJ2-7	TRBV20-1	TGCAGTGCTAAGAACAGGGGGTACGAGCAGTACTTC	CSAKNRGYEQYF
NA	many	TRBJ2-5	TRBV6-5	TGTGCCAGCGGGCGGGGCAGCACCTTACAAGAGACCCAGTACTTC	CASGRGSTLQETQYF
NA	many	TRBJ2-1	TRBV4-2	TGTGCCAGCAGCCGCGGCCAGGGGGGTGAGCAGTTCTTC	CASSRGQGGEQFF
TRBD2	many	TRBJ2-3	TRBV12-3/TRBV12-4	TGTGCCAGCAGTCCCGGGGTAGCGGGGGGGAGCACAGATACGCAGTATTTT	CASSPGVAGGSTDTQYF
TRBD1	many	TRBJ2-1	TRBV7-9	TGTGCCAGCATGACAGGGGGACCTTACAATGAGCAGTTCTTC	CASMTGGPYNEQFF
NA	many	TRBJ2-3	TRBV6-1	TGTGCCAGCAGTGTAACGGACACAGATACGCAGTATTTT	CASSVTDTDTQYF
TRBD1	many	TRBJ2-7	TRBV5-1	TGCGCCAGCAGCTTGGATCGCAGGGGGAACGAGCAGTACTTC	CASSLDRRGNEQYF
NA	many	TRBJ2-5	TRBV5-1	TGCGCCAGCAGCTTGGAGTCAGGGAGGGAGACCCAGTACTTC	CASSLESGRETQYF
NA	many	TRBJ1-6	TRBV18	TGTGCCAGCTCACCATCTGCCAACAATTCACCCCTCCACTTT	CASSPSANNSPLHF
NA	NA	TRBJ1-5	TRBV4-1	TGCGCCAGCAGTCCTACCCAGGGCCAGCGTATCTATCAGCCCCAGCATTTT	CASSPTQGQRIYQPQHF
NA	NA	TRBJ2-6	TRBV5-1	TGCGCCAGTAGACTTGTAGGCCAGCTCTCTGGGGCCAACGTCCTGACTTTC	CASRLVGQLSGANVLTF
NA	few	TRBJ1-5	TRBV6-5	TGTGCCAGCAGTTACGGCCGGCTCAATCAGCCCCAGCATTTT	CASSYGRLNQPQHF
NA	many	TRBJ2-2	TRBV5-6	TGTGCCAGCAGCCCGGAGTGGCGGTACACCGGGGAGCTGTTTTTT	CASSPEWRYTGELFF
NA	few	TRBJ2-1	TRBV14	TGTGCCAGCAGCCAACGGCCAGGACATGAGCAGTTCTTC	CASSQRPGHEQFF
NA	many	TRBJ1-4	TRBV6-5	TGTGCCAGCAGTTATTTGGCAGGGTATTATGAAAAACTGTTTTTT	CASSYLAGYYEKLFF
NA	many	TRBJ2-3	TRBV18	TGTGCCAGCTCACCACCAAGGGCGGGTACAGATACGCAGTATTTT	CASSPPRAGTDTQYF
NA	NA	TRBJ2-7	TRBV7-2	TGTGCCAGCAGCTCTACTAGTTACGAGCAGTACTTC	CASSSTSYEQYF
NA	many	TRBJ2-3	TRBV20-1	TGCAGTGCTAGAGATCCCCGAGGGAGTGGTGATACGCAGTATTTT	CSARDPRGSGDTQYF
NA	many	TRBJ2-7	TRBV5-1	TGCGCCAGCAGCTTGCAGTGGGGCGGGGCCTACGAGCAGTACTTC	CASSLQWGGAYEQYF
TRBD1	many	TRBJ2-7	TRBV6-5	TGTGCCAGCAGAGTCCGGGACAGGGCCTACGAGCAGTACTTC	CASRVRDRAYEQYF
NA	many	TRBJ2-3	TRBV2	TGTGCCAGCACCTTGATGACGGATACGCAGTATTTT	CASTLMTDTQYF
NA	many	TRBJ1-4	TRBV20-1	TGCAGTGCTACAGCCGGTATTAGGGAAAAACTGTTTTTT	CSATAGIREKLFF
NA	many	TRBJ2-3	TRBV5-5	TGTGCCAGCAGCATATCCATCACAGATACGCAGTATTTT	CASSISITDTQYF
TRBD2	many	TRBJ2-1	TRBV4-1	TGCGCCAGCAGCTTCCAACTAGCGGGGGGCCTGAACAATGAGCAGTTCTTC	CASSFQLAGGLNNEQFF
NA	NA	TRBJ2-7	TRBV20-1	TGCAGTGCTGGGGGTTGGCAGTCGACCGAGCAGTACTTC	CSAGGWQSTEQYF
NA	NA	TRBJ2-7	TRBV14	TGTGCCAGCAGCCGGGGGACTCAGGGATGGGCCTACGAGCAGTACTTC	CASSRGTQGWAYEQYF
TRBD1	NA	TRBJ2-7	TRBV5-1	TGCGCCAGCAGCTTGACAGGGGACGGCGAGCAGTACTTC	CASSLTGDGEQYF
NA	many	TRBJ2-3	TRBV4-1	TGCGCCAGCAGCCAAGTAGCTTTAAGCACAGATACGCAGTATTTT	CASSQVALSTDTQYF
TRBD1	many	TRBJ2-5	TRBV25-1	TGTGCCAGCAGTACGCCGGGACAGGGTCAGGAGCAAGAGACCCAGTACTTC	CASSTPGQGQEQETQYF
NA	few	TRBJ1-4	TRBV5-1	TGCGCCAGCAGCTTCGGCGGGTCGTACGAAAAACTGTTTTTT	CASSFGGSYEKLFF
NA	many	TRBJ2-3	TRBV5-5	TGCGCCAGCAGCTTGGGTGGAGGGGCCACAGATACGCAGTATTTT	CASSLGGGATDTQYF